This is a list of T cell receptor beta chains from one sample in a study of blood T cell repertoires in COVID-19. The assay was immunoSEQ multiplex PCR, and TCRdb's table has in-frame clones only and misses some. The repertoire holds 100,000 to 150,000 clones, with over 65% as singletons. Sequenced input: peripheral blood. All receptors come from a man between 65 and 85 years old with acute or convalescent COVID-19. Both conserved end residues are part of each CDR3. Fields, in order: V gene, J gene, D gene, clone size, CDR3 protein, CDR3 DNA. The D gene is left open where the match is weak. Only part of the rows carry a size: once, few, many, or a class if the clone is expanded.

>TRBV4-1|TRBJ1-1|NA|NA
CASSQFTGTRTTEAFF
TGCGCCAGCAGCCAATTCACAGGGACCAGAACCACTGAAGCTTTCTTT
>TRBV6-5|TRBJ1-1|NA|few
CAIRFRDKAFF
TGTGCCATCAGATTCCGGGACAAGGCTTTCTTT
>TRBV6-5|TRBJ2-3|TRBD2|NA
CASSYRREATDTQYF
TGTGCCAGCAGTTACAGGCGGGAGGCCACAGATACGCAGTATTTT
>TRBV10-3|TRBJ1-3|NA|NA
CAISGVASGNTIYF
TGTGCCATCAGTGGAGTAGCCTCTGGAAACACCATATATTTT
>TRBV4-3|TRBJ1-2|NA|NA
CASSQVSGVYGYTF
TGCGCCAGCAGCCAAGTTTCCGGGGTCTATGGCTACACCTTC
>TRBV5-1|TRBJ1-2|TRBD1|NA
CASSLGQGAGYTF
TGCGCCAGCAGCTTGGGACAGGGTGCCGGCTACACCTTC
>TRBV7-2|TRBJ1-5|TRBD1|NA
CASSLITGGSQPQHF
TGTGCCAGCAGCTTGATAACAGGGGGCAGTCAGCCCCAGCATTTT
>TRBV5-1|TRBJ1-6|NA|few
CASSLNGNNSPLHF
TGCGCCAGCAGCTTGAACGGGAATAATTCACCCCTCCACTTT
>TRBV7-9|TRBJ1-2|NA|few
CASSFGGTYGYTF
TGTGCCAGCAGCTTCGGGGGAACCTATGGCTACACCTTC
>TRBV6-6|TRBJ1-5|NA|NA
CASTLGGQPQHF
TGTGCCAGCACCTTGGGGGGTCAGCCCCAGCATTTT
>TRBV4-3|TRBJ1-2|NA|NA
CASSQDYGGTYGYTF
TGCGCCAGCAGCCAAGATTACGGGGGGACCTATGGCTACACCTTC
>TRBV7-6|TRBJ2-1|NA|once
CASSLARSNEQFF
TGTGCCAGCAGCTTAGCCCGGAGCAATGAGCAGTTCTTC
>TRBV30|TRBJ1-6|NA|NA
CAWSPGGSYNSPLHF
TGTGCCTGGAGTCCCGGAGGAAGCTATAATTCACCCCTCCACTTT
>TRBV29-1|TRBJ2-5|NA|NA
CSVVSGQETQYF
TGCAGCGTTGTTAGCGGACAAGAGACCCAGTACTTC
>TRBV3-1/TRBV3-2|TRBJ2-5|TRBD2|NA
CASSQDRGGPPRETQYF
TGTGCCAGCAGCCAAGATCGGGGGGGCCCCCCCAGAGAGACCCAGTACTTC
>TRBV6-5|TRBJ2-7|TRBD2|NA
CASSYLLAGSYEQYF
TGTGCCAGCAGTTACTTACTAGCGGGGTCCTACGAGCAGTACTTC
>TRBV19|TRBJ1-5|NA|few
CASKGMAQTNQPQHF
TGTGCCAGTAAGGGGATGGCACAGACCAATCAGCCCCAGCATTTT
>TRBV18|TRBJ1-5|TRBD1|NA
CASSPGQVRNQPQHF
TGTGCCAGCTCACCGGGACAGGTTAGGAATCAGCCCCAGCATTTT
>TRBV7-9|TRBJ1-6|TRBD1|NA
CASSAGQLSSYNSPLHF
TGTGCCAGCAGCGCGGGACAGTTAAGCTCCTATAATTCACCCCTCCACTTT
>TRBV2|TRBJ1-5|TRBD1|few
CASAMAGTGSNQPQHF
TGTGCCAGCGCCATGGCCGGGACAGGCTCCAATCAGCCCCAGCATTTT
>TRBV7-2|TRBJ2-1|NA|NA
CASNPGNNEQFF
TGTGCCAGCAACCCAGGGAACAATGAGCAGTTCTTC
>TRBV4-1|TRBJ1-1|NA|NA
CASVEATEAFF
TGCGCCAGCGTCGAAGCTACTGAAGCTTTCTTT
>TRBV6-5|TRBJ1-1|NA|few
CASSDPGTTEAFF
TGTGCCAGCAGCGACCCAGGGACAACTGAAGCTTTCTTT
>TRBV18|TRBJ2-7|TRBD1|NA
CASSRDPGQGFDEQYF
TGTGCCAGCTCCCGAGACCCGGGACAGGGCTTCGACGAGCAGTACTTC
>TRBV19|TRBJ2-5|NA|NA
CASSKDPTVPLAQYF
TGTGCCAGTAGTAAGGACCCGACAGTACCTCTGGCCCAGTACTTC
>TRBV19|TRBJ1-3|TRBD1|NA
CASSMGTGISGNTIYF
TGTGCCAGTAGTATGGGGACAGGGATCTCTGGAAACACCATATATTTT
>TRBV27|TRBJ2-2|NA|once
CASSLSPGTIGELFF
TGTGCCAGCAGTTTATCGCCCGGTACTATCGGGGAGCTGTTTTTT
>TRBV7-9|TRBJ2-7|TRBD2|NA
CASSSTGLSYEQYF
TGTGCCAGCAGCTCGACGGGACTATCCTACGAGCAGTACTTC
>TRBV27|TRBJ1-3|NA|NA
CASSLSGVSGNTIYF
TGTGCCAGCAGTTTAAGCGGGGTCTCTGGAAACACCATATATTTT
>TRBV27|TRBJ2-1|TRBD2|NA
CASSLGSGRTAGSYNEQFF
TGTGCCAGCAGTTTAGGTAGCGGGAGGACAGCCGGCTCCTACAATGAGCAGTTCTTC
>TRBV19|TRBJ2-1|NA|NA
CASNLGGSLNEQFF
TGTGCCAGTAATCTTGGGGGGTCACTCAATGAGCAGTTCTTC
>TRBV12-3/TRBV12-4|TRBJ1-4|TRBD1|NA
CASSGQANEKLFF
TGTGCCAGCAGCGGACAGGCTAATGAAAAACTGTTTTTT
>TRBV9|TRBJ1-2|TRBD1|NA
CASSPRGDRGVSGYTF
TGTGCCAGCAGCCCCAGAGGGGACAGGGGCGTGTCGGGCTACACCTTC
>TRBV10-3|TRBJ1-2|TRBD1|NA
CAIGQGANYGYTF
TGTGCCATCGGACAGGGCGCTAACTATGGCTACACCTTC
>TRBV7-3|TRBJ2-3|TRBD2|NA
CASSSGTSGEGTQYF
TGTGCCAGCAGCTCCGGGACTAGCGGGGAGGGGACGCAGTATTTT
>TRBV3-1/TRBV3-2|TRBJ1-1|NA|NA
CASTRGMGARYTEAFF
TGTGCCAGCACCAGGGGCATGGGGGCGCGTTATACTGAAGCTTTCTTT